This T cell receptor (beta chain) derives from a study of T cell responses to AZD1222 COVID-19 vaccine. Study summary: Second-dose intervals near 4 or 12 weeks were combined.

Study results and limitations: Distributed over spike, vaccine-associated CD4 TCRs predominated at 160-218 and 743-854. Females made up more of the donors, who were largely white British, and clonal diversity may have come out too low.

Germline values: CDR1 WNHNN, CDR2 SYGVQD (reference sequence). The CDR3 contains 15 residues. Trimming pared 7 bases from V and 9 bases from J, leaving 22 bases between. As for this clone: Its target is unknown.

The assay was immunoSEQ multiplex PCR, and TCRdb's table has in-frame clones only and misses some. The sample consists of 45,000 to 55,000 clones, about 86% of them appearing once. V usage is TRBV10-1 and J usage is TRBJ2-4; no firm D call. This sequence was found in an adult in good health. The sample in question was peripheral blood, obtained on day 0 of AZD1222 vaccination. The CDR3 bases are TGCGCCAGCATCAGGCCGAGGCTAGAACCGGGCATTCAGTACTTC. It specifies CASIRPRLEPGIQYF.